The 10 T cell receptor beta chains presented below share a single source sample, sequenced in a study of control samples from healthy donors and cancer patients. Repertoires were generated with immunoSEQ multiplex PCR, while TCRdb's copy carries only in-frame clones and drops some. The data hold 400,000 to 450,000 clones, with 80% to 95% observed a single time. Source material: PBMCs. These receptors came from a man aged 35 to 55 with head and neck cancer.

The V gene is TRBV19, the J gene TRBJ2-1; D is unresolved. Trimming cost V 6 bases and J 2 bases, with 17 bases left between them. The CDR3 contains 16 residues. Looked up from germline, CDR1 is LNHDA and CDR2 is SQIVND (reference sequence). CDR3 nucleotides: TGTGCCAGTAGCCACAACATCCACAATCCCTACAATGAGCAGTTCTTC. As protein: CASSHNIHNPYNEQFF. Complete variable domain (other parts from reference TRBV19 and TRBJ2-1): DGGITQSPKYLFRKEGQNVTLSCEQNLNHDAMYWYRQDPGQGLRLIYYSQIVNDFQKGDIAEGYSVSREKKESFPLTVTSAQKNPTAFYLCASSHNIHNPYNEQFFGPGTRLTVL.

This rearrangement joins TRBV28 to TRBJ2-2; perhaps TRBD2 as D (6 bases). V gave up 3 bases and J gave up 7 bases, with 15 bases separating them. This CDR3 contains 15 residues. The germline V gene has CDR1 MDHEN and CDR2 SYDVKM. This CDR3 is CASSFGGSSGGELFF. CDR3 nucleotide sequence: TGTGCCAGCAGTTTTGGGGGGAGTTCTGGCGGGGAGCTGTTTTTT.

The rearrangement joins TRBV5-8 to TRBJ1-1; D unresolved. The CDR3 is made up of 13 amino acids. Germline V gene lookup returns CDR1 SGHTS and CDR2 YDEGEE. V shed 3 bases and J shed 0 bases, with 6 bases lying between them. CDR3 sequence: CASSSDLNTEAFF. The CDR3, as DNA: TGTGCCAGCAGCTCCGACCTGAACACTGAAGCTTTCTTT.

The chain recombines TRBV2 with TRBJ1-6; 8 nucleotides align to TRBD1. Per the germline V gene, CDR1 is SNHLY and CDR2 is FYNNEI. CDR3 length: 13 amino acids. Trimming at V came to 7 bases and at J to 8 bases, leaving 4 bases not matched to a gene. The CDR3 loop reads CASNPGGDSPLHF. CDR3 in DNA: TGTGCCAGCAATCCAGGGGGCGATTCACCCCTCCACTTT.

The chain carries TRBV3-1 (or the pseudogene TRBV3-2) and TRBJ2-5; D is perhaps TRBD1 or TRBD2 (5 bases each). V dropped 4 bases and J dropped 5 bases, with 11 bases sitting between them. The V gene's germline CDR1 is LGHDT and CDR2 YNNKEL (reference sequence). The CDR3 is made up of 13 amino acids. The CDR3 DNA is TGTGCCAGCAGCCCCCTCTGGGGGGAGACCCAGTACTTC. Residues: CASSPLWGETQYF.

The rearrangement links TRBV4-1 to TRBJ2-7; 9 bases align to TRBD1. The CDR3 contains 14 residues. CDR1 and CDR2 (germline): MGHRA, YSYEKL. V was clipped by 6 bases and J by 5 bases; unmatched bases: 8. CDR3 residues: CASSLTGGRDEQYF. In nucleotides, the CDR3 is TGCGCCAGCAGTCTTACAGGGGGCCGGGACGAGCAGTACTTC.

This sequence joins TRBV4-1 and TRBJ2-3; D remains unclear. CDR1 is MGHRA and CDR2 is YSYEKL in the germline V gene. The germline V and J ends were trimmed by 0 bases and 4 bases, with 5 bases remaining between them. The CDR3 is made up of 13 amino acids. CDR3: CASSQEVPDTQYF. Written as DNA, the CDR3 is TGCGCCAGCAGCCAAGAAGTTCCAGATACGCAGTATTTT.

This chain connects TRBV30 to TRBJ2-5; TRBD1 might be the D (5 bases). The CDR3 has 13 residues. Germline CDR1 and CDR2: GTSNPN and SVGIG (reference sequence). V was pared by 0 bases and J by 5 bases, with 10 bases between. The CDR3 bases are TGTGCCTGGAGTGTACCAGGGATGGAGACCCAGTACTTC. Amino acids: CAWSVPGMETQYF.

This chain links TRBV13 with TRBJ2-7; 9 nucleotides line up with TRBD1. CDR3 length: 15 amino acids. V gave up 4 bases and J gave up 4 bases; unmatched junction bases: 8. Germline V gene lookup returns CDR1 PRHDT and CDR2 FYEKMQ (reference sequence). This CDR3 is CASSSTPGQGYEQYF. The CDR3 DNA follows: TGTGCCAGCAGCTCAACCCCGGGACAGGGATACGAGCAGTACTTC.

The chain carries TRBV3-1 (or the pseudogene TRBV3-2) and TRBJ1-2; D is uncertain. Germline loops: CDR1 LGHDT, CDR2 YNNKEL (reference sequence). Trimming removed 0 bases from V and 5 bases from J, with 13 bases in between. This CDR3 has 15 residues. DNA of the CDR3: TGTGCCAGCAGCCAAGATCTTGGCAGATCTTATGGCTACACCTTC. This translates into CASSQDLGRSYGYTF.